This T cell receptor beta chain was profiled in a study of shared clonotypes between healthy human individuals. V lost 5 bases, J lost 9 bases, and 11 bases lay in between. The CDR3 runs to 12 residues. Germline V gene sequence: CDR1 SEHNR, CDR2 FQNEAQ (reference sequence). Generated by immunoSEQ multiplex PCR, the TCRdb table keeps only in-frame clones and is missing some. This sample has some 2,000,000 clones, with over 85% found just once. Terminally differentiated effector memory CD45RA+ cells were left out of the naive CD8 fraction, which was CD45RO-negative and positively selected for CCR7. The chain employs TRBV7-9 and TRBJ2-1; D remains ambiguous. The source material was naive CD8+ T cells sorted from blood. The sequence derives from a man aged 18 to 29 in good health. The DNA for the CDR3 is TGTGCCAGCAGCCTGACGGTGATTGAGCAGTTCTTC. This sequence encodes CASSLTVIEQFF.